These 25 T cell receptor beta chains originate from one sample sequenced in a study of regulatory T cells in long-lasting Graves disease. The sample's time point: newly diagnosed GD, antithyroid drugs for less than 3 months. Scientists built the TCR library using RNA that was extracted from PBMCs. Building the TCR beta libraries relied on iRepertoire HTBI primers, and CDR3 regions underwent Arm-PCR. TCRdb analysed the multiplex PCR reads with MiXCR anew, one entry per CDR3 protein. The table shows about 440,000 distinct CDR3 sequences, with about a sixth occurring only once. These records were also assigned to another study, of T cells in Graves' hyperthyroidism and ophthalmopathy.

This specimen consisted of peripheral blood mononuclear cells (PBMCs), obtained at new diagnosis, from a patient treated with antithyroid drugs. These receptors were obtained from a woman between 18 and 30 years old with Graves disease.

V gene TRBV4-3 combines with J gene TRBJ2-3; TRBD1 aligns across 8 bases. Germline CDR1 is LGHNA and CDR2 is YSLEER. Trimming at V came to 3 bases and at J to 0 bases, leaving 5 bases not matched to a gene. The CDR3 sequence is 16 residues long. The CDR3 sequence is CASSQDRATSTDTQYF. Here the CDR3 DNA reads TGCGCCAGCAGCCAGGACAGGGCCACTAGCACAGATACGCAGTATTTT.

This clonotype was picked up many times. This chain uses TRBV28 with TRBJ1-2; 9 bases map to TRBD1. The CDR3 consists of 13 residues. V was clipped by 7 bases and J by 7 bases; unmatched bases: 7. The V gene's germline CDR1 is MDHEN and CDR2 SYDVKM. The CDR3 is CASKITGGGGYTF. As DNA, the CDR3 is TGTGCCAGCAAAATAACAGGGGGCGGTGGCTACACCTTC.

This clonotype occurred many times. This chain connects TRBV6-2 or TRBV6-3 to TRBJ2-7; D gene unclear. V was shortened by 1 base and J by 6 bases, with 10 bases between the two germline ends. There are 13 residues in the CDR3. CDR1 is MNHEY and CDR2 is SVGEGT in the germline V gene. The CDR3 nucleotides read TGTGCCAGCAGTTACTGTCGTGTCTGCGAGCAGTACTTC. It encodes CASSYCRVCEQYF.

This clonotype was found a few times. It may be a read error: a sequence one base away is much more abundant. This chain links TRBV2 with TRBJ2-1; no definite D call. CDR3 length: 15 amino acids. Germline V gene sequence: CDR1 SNHLY, CDR2 FYNNEI. Here the CDR3 DNA reads TGTGCCAGCAGACTCGACACGAGCTCCTACAATGAGCAGCTCTTC. Encoded protein: CASRLDTSSYNEQLF.

This clonotype was recorded a few times. The chain joins TRBV27 to TRBJ2-7; no clear D gene. CDR1 is MNHEY and CDR2 is SMNVEV in the germline V gene (reference sequence). The CDR3 runs to 16 residues. Trimming removed 1 base at V and 2 bases at J, with 15 bases between. The CDR3 reads CASSLLARGGAYEQYF. CDR3 sequence (DNA): TGTGCCAGCAGTTTATTAGCACGAGGTGGCGCCTACGAGCAGTACTTC.

This chain uses TRBV4-1 with TRBJ2-5; TRBD2 agrees at 13 bases. The length of the CDR3 is 15 residues. CDR1 and CDR2 (germline): MGHRA, YSYEKL. V shed 3 bases and J 7 bases; nucleotides not matched to a gene: 5. Here the CDR3 DNA reads TGCGCCAGCAGCCACATTACTAGCGGGAGGGTGACCCAGTACTTC. It is translated as CASSHITSGRVTQYF.

This clonotype was found a few times. The gene calls are TRBV7-9 and TRBJ2-1; TRBD2 aligns across 7 bases. From germline, CDR1 is SEHNR and CDR2 FQNEAQ (reference sequence). Unmatched junction bases numbered 13, after V lost 3 bases and J lost 11 bases. CDR3 length equals 15 residues. The CDR3 spells CASSLSAGAGLQQFF. The CDR3 DNA follows: TGTGCCAGCAGCTTGTCGGCGGGAGCCGGCCTTCAGCAGTTCTTC.

Many counts were recorded for this clonotype. V usage is TRBV6-5 and J usage is TRBJ2-7; tentative D call: TRBD2 (6 bases). Trimming stripped 2 bases from V and 4 bases from J, with 15 bases between. Germline V gene data show CDR1 as MNHEY and CDR2 as SVGAGI. CDR3 size: 15 residues. CDR3 region: CASSYAIVEGYEQYF. The CDR3 nucleotides read TGTGCCAGCAGTTACGCTATAGTGGAGGGATACGAGCAGTACTTC.

The J gene is TRBJ2-3, the V gene TRBV4-1, with unresolved D. Germline CDR1 MGHRA, CDR2 YSYEKL. The CDR3 length is 15 residues. V was pared by 4 bases and J by 0 bases, with 11 bases between. CDR3 sequence reads: CASSLAYTSTDTQYF. The CDR3 nucleotides read TGCGCCAGCAGCCTGGCGTACACTAGCACAGATACGCAGTATTTT.

This rearrangement joins TRBV28 to TRBJ2-3; tentative D call: TRBD2 (6 bases). Trimming removed 10 bases at V and 1 base at J, with 15 bases between. The CDR3 runs to 14 residues. Per the germline V gene, CDR1 is MDHEN and CDR2 is SYDVKM. In DNA, the CDR3 is TGTGCCACCCAGGGTAGCGGAGGCACAGATACGCAGTATTTT. Amino acid sequence: CATQGSGGTDTQYF.

This clonotype has a count of ten or more. The rearrangement links TRBV28 to TRBJ1-2; D unclear. V dropped 2 bases and J dropped 0 bases, with 10 bases sitting between them. CDR3 length: 15 residues. The germline CDR1 and CDR2 sequences are MDHEN and SYDVKM. CDR3 residues: CASSLRKVPNYGYTF. The DNA of the CDR3 is TGTGCCAGCAGTTTACGTAAGGTCCCTAACTATGGCTACACCTTC.

The CDR3 loop reads CASSVGSNADTQYF. DNA for the CDR3: TGTGCCAGCAGCGTAGGGTCTAATGCAGATACGCAGTATTTT. The V and J genes are TRBV9 and TRBJ2-3; D not certain. CDR3 length equals 14 residues. Germline lookup yields CDR1 SGDLS and CDR2 YYNGEE. V lost 0 bases, J lost 4 bases, and 9 bases lay in between.

This sequence joins TRBV11-3 and TRBJ2-1; D is undetermined. Near its end, the DNA agrees better with TRBJ2-7, so the J call may be wrong. The CDR3 covers 14 residues. CDR1 and CDR2 from the germline V gene are SGHNT and YENEEA. CDR3 in DNA: TGTGCCAGCAGTCCAGAGGCTCTTTACAATGAGCAGTACTTC. This codes for CASSPEALYNEQYF.

This clonotype appeared many times. The rearrangement links TRBV12-3 or TRBV12-4 to TRBJ1-2, with D possibly being TRBD1 (6 bases). Trimming removed 1 base from V and 8 bases from J, with 14 bases in between. The CDR3 totals 14 residues. This CDR3 reads CASSLGGGVRGYTF. CDR3 in DNA: TGTGCCAGCAGTTTAGGAGGGGGGGTGCGAGGCTACACCTTC.

The V and J genes are TRBV24-1 and TRBJ2-5; D unclear. This CDR3 region has 13 residues. Trimming took 8 bases from V and 1 from J, leaving 10 bases between them. The germline CDR1 and CDR2 sequences are KGHDR and SFDVKD. The CDR3 is CATNAGAQETQYF. The CDR3 DNA reads TGTGCCACCAATGCAGGAGCCCAAGAGACCCAGTACTTC.

This clonotype was counted only a few times. As DNA, the CDR3 is TGTGCCAGCAGCGTATCCCCACAGAGCCTCCAAGAGACCCAGTTCTTC. Protein: CASSVSPQSLQETQFF. V usage is TRBV9 and J usage is TRBJ2-1; no firm D call. This CDR3 region has 16 residues. V lost 1 base to trimming and J lost 13 bases, with 24 bases between them. Germline V gene data show CDR1 as SGDLS and CDR2 as YYNGEE.

This clonotype has ten or more counts. V and J are TRBV28 and TRBJ2-3; D gene uncertain. The V gene lost 3 bases and the J gene lost 3 bases, with 13 bases spanning the gap. CDR3 length: 15 amino acids. Germline loops: CDR1 MDHEN, CDR2 SYDVKM. DNA of the CDR3: TGTGCCAGCAGTTTGGGCGGATCCGAGACAGATACGCAGTATTTT. Residues: CASSLGGSETDTQYF.

The CDR3 DNA is TGTGCCAGCAGCTTTCTTGGAGGGCTTGAAGAGACCCAGTACTTC. Translated: CASSFLGGLEETQYF. The V call is TRBV5-4, the J call TRBJ2-5, with TRBD2 as a possible D gene (6 bases). The CDR3 extends over 15 amino acids. Germline V CDR1 and CDR2: SGHNT, YYREEE (reference sequence). V shed 2 bases and J shed 3 bases, with 14 bases lying between them. Full variable domain (outside the CDR3, taken from reference TRBV5-4 and TRBJ2-5): ETGVTQSPTHLIKTRGQQVTLRCSSQSGHNTVSWYQQALGQGPQFIFQYYREEENGRGNFPPRFSGLQFPNYSSELNVNALELDDSALYLCASSFLGGLEETQYFGPGTRLLVL.

This clonotype was detected many times. The chain combines TRBV27 with TRBJ2-1, with TRBD2 matching over 11 bases. V shed 5 bases, J shed 2 bases, and the junction held 2 bases outside the gene matches. This CDR3 has 15 amino acids. The germline V gene encodes CDR1 MNHEY and CDR2 SMNVEV (reference sequence). The CDR3 region has the DNA TGTGCCAGCAGTACACTAGCGGGAGCCTACAATGAGCAGTTCTTC. It translates to CASSTLAGAYNEQFF.

The chain links TRBV9 to TRBJ1-5, with TRBD1 matching 8 bases. V lost 0 bases and J lost 5; bases outside the gene matches: 4. The germline V gene has CDR1 SGDLS and CDR2 YYNGEE. This CDR3 region has 15 residues. This CDR3 reads CASSVGTGRDQPQHF. The CDR3 DNA reads TGTGCCAGCAGCGTAGGGACAGGGAGGGATCAGCCCCAGCATTTT.

The V gene is TRBV30, the J gene TRBJ1-4, with D possibly being TRBD1 (5 bases). Germline V gene data show CDR1 as GTSNPN and CDR2 as SVGIG (reference sequence). The CDR3 covers 14 residues. The V end was cut by 0 bases, the J end by 8 bases, with 13 bases between. CDR3: CAWSVGDYGEKLFF. DNA of the CDR3: TGTGCCTGGAGTGTCGGGGACTACGGGGAAAAACTGTTTTTT.

The table lists this clonotype with many counts. The chain employs TRBV20-1 and TRBJ2-7, with TRBD2 identical over 8 bases. The CDR3 is 14 amino acids. The junction had 3 bases not matched to a gene; V was cut back by 2 bases and J by 0 bases. Looked up from germline, CDR1 is DFQATT and CDR2 is SNEGSKA (reference sequence). The CDR3 protein is CSARSLAVSYEQYF. CDR3 coding DNA: TGCAGTGCTAGATCACTAGCGGTCTCCTACGAGCAGTACTTC.

This clonotype occurred many times. The CDR3 spells CASSLDHNEQFF. In DNA, the CDR3 is TGTGCCAGCAGCTTAGACCACAATGAGCAGTTCTTC. The chain uses TRBV7-9 and TRBJ2-1; no clear D. Germline V gene data show CDR1 as SEHNR and CDR2 as FQNEAQ (reference sequence). This CDR3 spans 12 amino acids. The V and J ends lost 1 base and 5 bases respectively, with 3 bases between them.

For this clonotype: The final CDR3 position lacks the conserved phenylalanine or tryptophan, pointing to a likely read error. V is TRBV19 and J is TRBJ2-7; D is unclear. Germline V gene lookup returns CDR1 LNHDA and CDR2 SQIVND (reference sequence). This CDR3 has 12 residues. V lost 7 bases and J 0 bases, leaving 7 bases between the germline ends. CDR3 loop: CASTSPSYEQYL. The CDR3 coding sequence is TGTGCCAGTACAAGCCCCTCCTACGAGCAGTACCTC.

This clonotype was counted at least ten times. V is TRBV20-1 and J is TRBJ2-7; 9 bases match TRBD2. The CDR3 spans 14 residues. Germline V gives CDR1 DFQATT, CDR2 SNEGSKA (reference sequence). V shed 2 bases and J 2 bases; nucleotides not matched to a gene: 4. CDR3 DNA: TGCAGTGCTAGAAGGGCGGGAGGGCCCTACGAGCAGTACTTC. As protein: CSARRAGGPYEQYF.